The 18 T cell receptor beta chains below all came from one sample that was sequenced in a study of T cells in Graves' hyperthyroidism and ophthalmopathy. There were TCR beta CDR3 regions amplified from RNA transcripts. First-round RT-PCR with HTBI primers amplified the TCR CDR3 region. TCRdb called the multiplex PCR reads again in MiXCR, with one record for every CDR3 protein. The repertoire has roughly 500,000 distinct CDR3 sequences, roughly 45% of them found once; the top ten carry around two fifths. The specimen sequenced was peripheral blood or thyroid tissue (not recorded which). These receptors came from an adult woman with Graves' disease, either hyperthyroidism or ophthalmopathy (not recorded which).

The V call is TRBV2, the J call TRBJ1-5, with a possible D match to TRBD1 (6 bases). Per germline, CDR1 SNHLY and CDR2 FYNNEI. Trimming pared 5 bases from V and 3 bases from J, leaving 20 bases between. This CDR3 region has 17 residues. The CDR3 protein is CASSLSPSRTVNQPQHF. The CDR3 nucleotides read TGTGCCAGCAGTCTTTCTCCTAGCAGGACAGTCAATCAGCCCCAGCATTTT.

V gene TRBV9 combines with J gene TRBJ1-1; maybe TRBD1 (6 bases). This CDR3 contains 14 residues. The V gene's germline CDR1 is SGDLS and CDR2 YYNGEE. The V and J ends lost 0 bases and 5 bases respectively, with 11 bases between them. CDR3 in amino acids: CASSVGPGETEAFF. DNA of the CDR3: TGTGCCAGCAGCGTAGGCCCAGGGGAAACTGAAGCTTTCTTT. The full variable domain, rest sourced from reference TRBV9 and TRBJ1-1, is DSGVTQTPKHLITATGQRVTLRCSPRSGDLSVYWYQQSLDQGLQFLIQYYNGEERAKGNILERFSAQQFPDLHSELNLSSLELGDSALYFCASSVGPGETEAFFGQGTRLTVV.

V and J are TRBV3-1 and TRBJ2-2, with D uncertain. The CDR3 is 15 residues long. In germline, CDR1 is LGHDT, CDR2 YNNKEL (reference sequence). V lost 5 bases to trimming and J lost 2 bases, with 12 bases between them. CDR3 sequence reads: CASSKHGVNTGELFF. In DNA form, the CDR3 reads TGTGCCAGCAGCAAACACGGAGTTAACACCGGGGAGCTGTTTTTT.

About this clonotype: This clone may be a read error of a much larger clone one base away. The conserved phenylalanine or tryptophan is not found at the CDR3 terminus, so this likely reflects a read error. V gene TRBV20-1 combines with J gene TRBJ2-7; D might be TRBD2 (6 bases). The germline V gene has CDR1 DFQATT and CDR2 SNEGSKA (reference sequence). The CDR3 contains 13 residues. V shed 3 bases and J shed 3 bases, with 12 bases lying between them. The CDR3 reads CSARKLAIYEQYL. CDR3 DNA sequence: TGCAGTGCTAGGAAACTAGCAATCTACGAGCAGTACCTC.

This chain joins TRBV7-2 and TRBJ2-7; tentatively, D is TRBD1 (6 bases). This CDR3 has 14 residues. V was trimmed by 5 bases and J by 2 bases, leaving 13 bases between them. Per germline, CDR1 SGHTA and CDR2 FQGNSA. CDR3 nucleotide sequence: TGTGCCAGCAGCCGCTTGGACAGTCCCTACGAGCAGTACTTC. The encoded protein is CASSRLDSPYEQYF.

This chain connects TRBV15 to TRBJ1-2; tentatively, D is TRBD1 (6 bases). This CDR3 contains 14 residues. V lost 8 bases, J lost 2 bases, and 15 bases lay in between. Germline V lookup: CDR1 LNHNV, CDR2 YYDKDF (reference sequence). CDR3 loop: CATGLNRENYGYTF. In DNA form, the CDR3 reads TGTGCCACCGGCCTGAACAGGGAAAACTATGGCTACACCTTC.

This clonotype was detected ten times or more. The chain uses TRBV6-2 or TRBV6-3 and TRBJ1-1; 8 positions agree with TRBD1. The CDR3 consists of 15 residues. J was trimmed by 1 base and V by 6 bases; bases with no gene match: 7. CDR1 is MNHEY and CDR2 is SVGEGT in the germline V gene. The CDR3 loop is CASSLQGQGNTEAFF. The CDR3 DNA is TGTGCCAGCAGCCTACAAGGACAGGGGAACACTGAAGCTTTCTTT.

This clonotype was counted only a few times. One end of the junction varies from germline; a read error may be responsible. The chain couples TRBV5-1 to TRBJ1-6; D unresolved. This CDR3 has 15 residues. Germline CDR1 is SGHRS and CDR2 is YFSETQ. The CDR3 protein is CASSFVDRYNSPLHF. The CDR3 nucleotides read TGCGCCAGCAGCTTCGTGGACCGGTATAATTCGCCCCTCCACTTT.

The chain uses TRBV5-5 and TRBJ2-7, with 10 bases aligning to TRBD2. Germline assignment: CDR1 SGHKS and CDR2 YYEKEE (reference sequence). The ends lost 3 bases at V and 1 base at J; junction bases unmatched: 4. This CDR3 has 15 residues. The DNA of the CDR3 is TGTGCCAGCAGCTATCCGGGACTAGCGTCCTACGAGCAGTACTTC. Translating it yields CASSYPGLASYEQYF.

This clonotype came up once. The chain joins TRBV6-5 to TRBJ2-7; D call uncertain. From germline, CDR1 is MNHEY and CDR2 SVGAGI. This CDR3 spans 9 amino acids. V lost 9 bases, J lost 3 bases, and 3 bases lay in between. In nucleotides, the CDR3 is TGTGCCAGGATCTACGAGCAGTACTTC. It yields the protein CARIYEQYF.

This clonotype was seen many times. The V gene is TRBV4-1, the J gene TRBJ1-1; no clear D. The CDR3 length is 15 residues. V was pared by 3 bases and J by 1 base, with 12 bases between. Germline CDR1 is MGHRA and CDR2 is YSYEKL. The DNA for the CDR3 is TGCGCCAGCAGCCACCTGAGAGGAGAGAACACTGAAGCTTTCTTT. This gives the protein CASSHLRGENTEAFF.

The CDR3 nucleotides read TGCGCCAGCAGCCCACACCGGGACACCAACACTGAAGCTTTCTTT. Residues: CASSPHRDTNTEAFF. This chain links TRBV5-1 with TRBJ1-1; tentative D call: TRBD1 (6 bases). The V gene's germline CDR1 is SGHRS and CDR2 YFSETQ. CDR3 length: 15 residues. The V gene lost 4 bases and the J gene lost 2 bases, with 15 bases spanning the gap.

This chain uses TRBV6-1 with TRBJ1-1; D gene unclear. This CDR3 comprises 13 residues. Trimming left V 2 bases short and J 0 bases short, with 4 bases between. The germline V gene encodes CDR1 MNHNS and CDR2 SASEGT. This CDR3 reads CASSEWVNTEAFF. CDR3 nucleotide sequence: TGTGCCAGCAGTGAATGGGTGAACACTGAAGCTTTCTTT.

V gene TRBV5-1 combines with J gene TRBJ1-1, with D perhaps TRBD1 (6 bases). Germline V lookup: CDR1 SGHRS, CDR2 YFSETQ. The CDR3 is made up of 14 amino acids. Trimming took off 2 bases at V and 3 bases at J, with 11 bases between the two ends. The CDR3 spells CASSFLEGDTEAFF. CDR3 bases: TGCGCCAGCAGCTTCCTGGAGGGGGACACTGAAGCTTTCTTT.

This clonotype appeared a few times. The rearrangement uses TRBV29-1 and TRBJ2-7, with 7 bases matching TRBD1. V dropped 6 bases and J dropped 1; count of bases not matched to a gene: 9. Germline CDR1 is SQVTM and CDR2 is ANQGSEA. CDR3 length equals 14 residues. The CDR3 bases are TGCAGCGTCGCCGGGACAGAGGCTTCCTACGAGCAGTACTTC. It translates to CSVAGTEASYEQYF.

This clonotype was observed a handful of times. The chain joins TRBV20-1 to TRBJ1-6; D ambiguous. V was pared by 4 bases and J by 8 bases, with 12 bases between. This CDR3 is built from 13 residues. The germline V gene has CDR1 DFQATT and CDR2 SNEGSKA (reference sequence). CDR3 DNA: TGCAGTGCTACTGAGGACGGTTATTCACCCCTCCACTTT. Protein sequence: CSATEDGYSPLHF.

The chain is built from TRBV3-1 and TRBJ1-6; D gene uncertain. CDR1 is LGHDT and CDR2 is YNNKEL in the germline V gene (reference sequence). V was shortened by 1 base and J by 14 bases, with 12 bases between the two germline ends. The CDR3 has 13 residues. This CDR3 is CASSQGGERALHF. CDR3 sequence (DNA): TGTGCCAGCAGCCAAGGCGGCGAAAGGGCCCTCCACTTT.

This clonotype was counted ten times or more. This chain uses TRBV20-1 with TRBJ1-5, with D unresolved. Germline V CDR1 and CDR2: DFQATT, SNEGSKA (reference sequence). Trimming cost V 6 bases and J 1 base, with 7 bases left between them. CDR3 size: 12 residues. The CDR3 DNA reads TGCAGTGCAGACGGGAGCAATCAGCCCCAGCATTTT. Translation: CSADGSNQPQHF.